Below are 25 T cell receptor beta chains sequenced from a single sample in a study of T cell repertoires in cytomegalovirus infection. No antigen has been identified for these receptors. TCRdb redid the calling of the reads with MiXCR, one entry per CDR3 protein. This sample carries about 500,000 distinct CDR3 sequences, about 33% of them seen once, and the ten largest clones take 15% to 20%. The sequencing here drew on cultured PBMCs, taken from culture after CMV antigen stimulation. The source is a human donor in good health (CMV status not recorded). Some clones in this sample may be carry-over from other donors' samples.

This clonotype was found a few times. V is TRBV7-6 and J is TRBJ2-2; D gene ambiguous. CDR3 length: 14 amino acids. The V end lost 5 bases, the J end lost 6 bases, and 13 bases lay between the germline ends. Germline V lookup: CDR1 SGHVS, CDR2 FNYEAQ. The CDR3: CASSPGPWAGELFF. CDR3 nucleotide sequence: TGTGCCAGCAGCCCGGGTCCCTGGGCCGGGGAGCTGTTTTTT.

This clonotype was recorded only once. The chain uses TRBV9 and TRBJ2-6; D is possibly TRBD1 or TRBD2 (5 bases each). The CDR3 length is 15 residues. Germline V CDR1 and CDR2: SGDLS, YYNGEE. Between the trimmed V and J ends, which lost 0 bases and 2 bases, there was a span of 6 bases. The CDR3 sequence: CASSVGGTGANVLTF. The CDR3 region has the DNA TGTGCCAGCAGCGTAGGGGGGACTGGGGCCAACGTCCTGACTTTC. The variable domain in full, with the rest retrieved from reference TRBV9 and TRBJ2-6, is DSGVTQTPKHLITATGQRVTLRCSPRSGDLSVYWYQQSLDQGLQFLIQYYNGEERAKGNILERFSAQQFPDLHSELNLSSLELGDSALYFCASSVGGTGANVLTFGAGSRLTVL.

A few counts support this clonotype. V usage is TRBV4-1 and J usage is TRBJ2-7; D gene unclear. With 2 bases removed from V and 2 bases from J, the gap between germline ends came to 13 bases. Germline CDR1 MGHRA, CDR2 YSYEKL. The CDR3 runs to 15 residues. CDR3 nucleotides: TGCGCCAGCAGCCAAAGCGTAATCAACCCCTACGAGCAGTACGTC. As protein: CASSQSVINPYEQYV.

This clonotype has only a few counts. The chain uses TRBV7-2 and TRBJ1-1; TRBD1 matches at 7 bases. The CDR3 runs to 15 residues. V was pared by 5 bases and J by 3 bases, with 9 bases of the junction left unmatched. CDR1 SGHTA and CDR2 FQGNSA come from the germline V gene. In nucleotides, the CDR3 is TGTGCCAGCAGCCGACGACAGGGTAACTACACTGAAGCTTTCTTT. Protein product: CASSRRQGNYTEAFF. The entire variable domain, with the rest obtained from reference TRBV7-2 and TRBJ1-1, is as follows: GAGVSQSPSNKVTEKGKDVELRCDPISGHTALYWYRQSLGQGLEFLIYFQGNSAPDKSGLPSDRFSAERTGGSVSTLTIQRTQQEDSAVYLCASSRRQGNYTEAFFGQGTRLTVV.

This chain uses TRBV7-2 with TRBJ2-1; TRBD1 aligns across 8 bases. Losses at the gene ends were 6 bases for V and 4 bases for J; bases not matched to a gene: 8. CDR3 length: 15 amino acids. Germline V CDR1 and CDR2: SGHTA, FQGNSA. CDR3 sequence: CASSPGGGGYNEQFF. The CDR3, as DNA: TGTGCCAGCAGTCCAGGGGGCGGAGGGTACAATGAGCAGTTCTTC. The full variable domain, rest sourced from reference TRBV7-2 and TRBJ2-1, is GAGVSQSPSNKVTEKGKDVELRCDPISGHTALYWYRQSLGQGLEFLIYFQGNSAPDKSGLPSDRFSAERTGGSVSTLTIQRTQQEDSAVYLCASSPGGGGYNEQFFGPGTRLTVL.

This chain links TRBV6-2 or TRBV6-3 with TRBJ2-5; D might be TRBD1 or TRBD2, each matching 5 bases. CDR1 is MNHEY and CDR2 is SVGEGT in the germline V gene. The CDR3 is 13 amino acids. V was clipped by 7 bases and J by 4 bases, with 13 bases between them. This chain's CDR3 is CASKGEWSETQYF. CDR3 coding DNA: TGTGCCAGCAAAGGGGAGTGGTCAGAGACCCAGTACTTC.

This clonotype was seen only a few times. V and J are TRBV18 and TRBJ1-2; possibly TRBD1 for D (5 bases). CDR1 is KGHSH, CDR2 LQKENI, per germline. CDR3 size: 17 residues. Trimming shortened V by 1 base and J by 4 bases, and 19 bases separated the two germline ends. Here the CDR3 reads CASSPRGEGLLLYGYTF. In nucleotides, the CDR3 is TGTGCCAGCTCACCACGAGGGGAAGGACTCCTCCTCTATGGCTACACCTTC.

The chain employs TRBV2 and TRBJ2-1; a possible D gene is TRBD2 (5 bases). V gave up 1 base and J gave up 6 bases, with 13 bases separating them. CDR1 SNHLY and CDR2 FYNNEI come from the germline V gene. This CDR3 is built from 15 residues. CDR3 sequence reads: CASSEGRGIRNEQFF. CDR3 nucleotide sequence: TGTGCCAGCAGTGAAGGTCGGGGAATACGCAATGAGCAGTTCTTC.

The chain joins TRBV2 to TRBJ2-5; the match to TRBD2 covers 8 bases. The CDR3 is 13 amino acids. Trimming removed 6 bases from V and 5 bases from J; junction bases left unmatched: 5. The germline V gene encodes CDR1 SNHLY and CDR2 FYNNEI. In nucleotides, the CDR3 is TGTGCCAGCAGAGCGGGAGTGGGGGAGACCCAGTACTTC. It encodes CASRAGVGETQYF.

The chain carries TRBV28 and TRBJ1-3; D call uncertain. The ends were cut back, 5 bases at V and 0 bases at J, with 5 bases in the middle. Germline V gene lookup returns CDR1 MDHEN and CDR2 SYDVKM. This CDR3 is built from 13 residues. CDR3 sequence reads: CASSTPSGNTIYF. DNA of the CDR3: TGTGCCAGCAGTACCCCCTCTGGAAACACCATATATTTT.

This clonotype appeared once. The gene calls are TRBV10-3 and TRBJ2-7; D ambiguous. The V end was cut by 2 bases, the J end by 5 bases, with 4 bases between. This CDR3 contains 11 residues. The germline V gene has CDR1 ENHRY and CDR2 SYGVKD. CDR3 region: CAISERDEQYF. The CDR3 DNA is TGTGCCATCAGTGAGCGGGACGAGCAGTACTTC.

This clonotype was seen only a few times. This rearrangement joins TRBV4-3 to TRBJ2-3, with D uncertain. The CDR3 contains 15 residues. V lost 0 bases, J lost 7 bases, and 14 bases lay in between. Per the germline V gene, CDR1 is LGHNA and CDR2 is YSLEER. CDR3 nucleotide sequence: TGCGCCAGCAGCCAAGAATTGGTAATCTCTTATACGCAGTATTTT. It yields the protein CASSQELVISYTQYF.

This clonotype showed up just a few times. The V gene is TRBV27, the J gene TRBJ1-6, with TRBD1 identical over 9 bases. Unmatched junction bases numbered 5, after V lost 3 bases and J lost 11 bases. The CDR3 runs to 14 residues. Germline V lookup: CDR1 MNHEY, CDR2 SMNVEV (reference sequence). The CDR3 DNA reads as TGTGCCAGCAGTTTCGGGACAGGGTTTACACCCCTCCACTTT. It specifies CASSFGTGFTPLHF.

This clonotype was counted between two and nine times. The chain joins TRBV18 to TRBJ2-7, with 12 nucleotides matching TRBD1. The CDR3 is 15 amino acids. Germline CDR1 KGHSH, CDR2 LQKENI. V lost 0 bases, J lost 6 bases, and 3 bases stayed unmatched. CDR3 bases: TGTGCCAGCTCACCACCGGGGACAGGGGGCGTCGAGCAGTACTTC. Translating it yields CASSPPGTGGVEQYF.

Only a few counts were recorded for this clonotype. This sequence joins TRBV12-3 or TRBV12-4 and TRBJ1-2; TRBD1 matches 7 bases. The CDR3 is 11 amino acids. V was clipped by 8 bases and J by 8 bases; unmatched bases: 5. The CDR3 loop reads CASERGQGYTF. CDR3 nucleotide sequence: TGTGCCAGCGAGAGGGGGCAAGGCTACACCTTC.

The V call is TRBV6-2 or TRBV6-3, the J call TRBJ1-2; 8 nucleotides agree with TRBD1. The junction had 9 bases not matched to a gene; V was cut back by 4 bases and J by 2 bases. Germline values: CDR1 MNHEY, CDR2 SVGEGT. The CDR3 has 16 amino acids. The CDR3 protein is CASSSRPRQGNYGYTF. CDR3 DNA: TGTGCCAGCAGTTCACGCCCGAGACAGGGGAACTATGGCTACACCTTC.

This chain links TRBV7-2 with TRBJ2-6; 8 bases match TRBD2. V was clipped by 2 bases and J by 2 bases; unmatched bases: 11. Germline V gene lookup returns CDR1 SGHTA and CDR2 FQGNSA. This CDR3 is built from 19 residues. The CDR3 sequence is CASSLWAGGFGTGANVLTF. Here the CDR3 DNA reads TGTGCCAGCAGCTTATGGGCGGGAGGATTTGGTACTGGGGCCAACGTCCTGACTTTC.

This clonotype came up a few times. The chain employs TRBV10-3 and TRBJ1-1, with D possibly being TRBD1 (6 bases). CDR1 and CDR2 (germline): ENHRY, SYGVKD. Trimming removed 2 bases at V and 0 bases at J, with 10 bases between. This CDR3 spans 15 amino acids. DNA for the CDR3: TGTGCCATCAGTGAGCTTACAGGGATGAACACTGAAGCTTTCTTT. It translates to CAISELTGMNTEAFF.

The V gene is TRBV19, the J gene TRBJ1-2; perhaps TRBD1 as D (5 bases). This CDR3 has 13 amino acids. V lost 7 bases and J lost 4, with 13 bases in between. Germline CDR1 reads LNHDA; CDR2 reads SQIVND (reference sequence). CDR3 residues: CASTPSTAYGYTF. The CDR3 nucleotides are TGTGCCAGTACCCCCTCGACAGCCTATGGCTACACCTTC. Together with reference TRBV19 and TRBJ1-2, the CDR3 gives the full variable domain: DGGITQSPKYLFRKEGQNVTLSCEQNLNHDAMYWYRQDPGQGLRLIYYSQIVNDFQKGDIAEGYSVSREKKESFPLTVTSAQKNPTAFYLCASTPSTAYGYTFGSGTRLTVV.

This chain connects TRBV7-3 to TRBJ2-3; 10 bases line up with TRBD2. V lost 2 bases and J lost 3; bases outside the gene matches: 5. Germline CDR1 SGHTA, CDR2 FQGTGA. The CDR3 consists of 16 residues. The CDR3 loop reads CASSLVLAGATDTQYF. CDR3 nucleotide sequence: TGTGCCAGCAGCTTAGTCCTAGCGGGAGCAACAGATACGCAGTATTTT.

The chain has TRBV29-1 and TRBJ1-3, with a possible D match to TRBD1 (6 bases). The V gene lost 4 bases and the J gene lost 5 bases, with 9 bases spanning the gap. CDR1 is SQVTM, CDR2 ANQGSEA, per germline. This CDR3 has 12 amino acids. In DNA form, the CDR3 reads TGCAGCGTTGGGGACATTCGAAACACCATATATTTT. Protein product: CSVGDIRNTIYF.

The sample holds a few counts of this clonotype. The rearrangement uses TRBV20-1 and TRBJ2-3; D might be TRBD2 (5 bases). Trimming removed 1 base at V and 10 bases at J, with 18 bases between. CDR3 size: 14 residues. Germline lookup yields CDR1 DFQATT and CDR2 SNEGSKA (reference sequence). Here the CDR3 reads CSARGRAAIQAQYF. CDR3 nucleotide sequence: TGCAGTGCTAGAGGGAGAGCGGCAATACAAGCGCAGTATTTT.

The chain combines TRBV28 with TRBJ2-5, with D perhaps matching TRBD1 or TRBD2 (5 bases each). This CDR3 has 12 amino acids. The ends were cut back, 5 bases at V and 4 bases at J, with 8 bases in the middle. Germline CDR1 and CDR2: MDHEN and SYDVKM. CDR3 region: CASSGDGETQYF. The CDR3 DNA is TGTGCCAGCAGTGGGGACGGAGAGACCCAGTACTTC.

This sequence joins TRBV7-8 and TRBJ2-3, with 12 bases fitting TRBD2. Germline lookup yields CDR1 SGHVS and CDR2 FQNEAQ. The CDR3 has 17 amino acids. The J segment lost 5 bases and the V segment lost 5 bases, leaving 11 bases of the junction unmatched. CDR3 in DNA: TGTGCCAGCAGCCTGACTAGCGGGAGCATCGGCATAGATACGCAGTATTTT. Translated, it gives CASSLTSGSIGIDTQYF.

This clonotype was found a few times. The chain carries TRBV6-2 or TRBV6-3 and TRBJ2-5; D is unclear. Germline loops: CDR1 MNHEY, CDR2 SVGEGT. V was trimmed by 6 bases and J by 5 bases, leaving 10 bases between them. The CDR3 sequence is 12 residues long. The CDR3 DNA reads as TGTGCCAGCAGACAAACCTGGGAGACCCAGTACTTC. This translates into CASRQTWETQYF.